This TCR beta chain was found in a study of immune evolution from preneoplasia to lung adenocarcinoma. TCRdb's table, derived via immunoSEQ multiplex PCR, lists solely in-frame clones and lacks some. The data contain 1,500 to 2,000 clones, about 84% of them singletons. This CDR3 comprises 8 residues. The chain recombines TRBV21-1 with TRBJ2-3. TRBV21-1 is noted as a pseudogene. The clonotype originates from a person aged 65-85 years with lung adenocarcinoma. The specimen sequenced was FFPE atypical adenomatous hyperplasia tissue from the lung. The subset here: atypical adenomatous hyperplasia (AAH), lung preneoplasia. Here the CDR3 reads CAGRTQYF. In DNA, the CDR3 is TGTGCCGGACGAACGCAGTATTTT.